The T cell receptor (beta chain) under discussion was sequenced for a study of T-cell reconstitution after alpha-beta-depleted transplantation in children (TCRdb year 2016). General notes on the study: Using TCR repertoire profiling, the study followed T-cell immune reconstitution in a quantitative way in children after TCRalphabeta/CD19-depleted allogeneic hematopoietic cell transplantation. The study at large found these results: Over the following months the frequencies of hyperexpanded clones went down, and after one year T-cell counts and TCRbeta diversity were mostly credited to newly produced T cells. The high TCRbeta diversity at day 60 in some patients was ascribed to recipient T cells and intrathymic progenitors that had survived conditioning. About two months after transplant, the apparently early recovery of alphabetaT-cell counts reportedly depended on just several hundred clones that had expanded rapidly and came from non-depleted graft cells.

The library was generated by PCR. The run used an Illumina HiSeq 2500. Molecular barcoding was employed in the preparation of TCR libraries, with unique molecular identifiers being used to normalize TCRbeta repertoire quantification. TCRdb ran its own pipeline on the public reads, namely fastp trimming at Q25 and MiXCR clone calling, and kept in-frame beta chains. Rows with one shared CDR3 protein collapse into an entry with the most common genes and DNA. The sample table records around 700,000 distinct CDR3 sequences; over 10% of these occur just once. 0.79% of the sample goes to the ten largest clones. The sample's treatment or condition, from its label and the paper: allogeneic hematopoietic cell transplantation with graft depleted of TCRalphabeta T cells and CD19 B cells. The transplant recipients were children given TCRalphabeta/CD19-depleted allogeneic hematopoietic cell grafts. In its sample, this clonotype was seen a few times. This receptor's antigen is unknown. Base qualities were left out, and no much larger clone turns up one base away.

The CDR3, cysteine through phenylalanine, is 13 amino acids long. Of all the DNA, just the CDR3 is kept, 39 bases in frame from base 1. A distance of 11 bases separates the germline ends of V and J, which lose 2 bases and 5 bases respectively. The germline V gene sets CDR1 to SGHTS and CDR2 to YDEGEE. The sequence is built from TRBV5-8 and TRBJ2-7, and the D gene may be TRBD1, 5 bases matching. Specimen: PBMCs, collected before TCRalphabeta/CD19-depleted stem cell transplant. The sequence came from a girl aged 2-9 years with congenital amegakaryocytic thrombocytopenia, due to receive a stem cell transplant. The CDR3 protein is CASSLGVPDEQYF. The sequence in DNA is TGTGCCAGCAGCTTAGGGGTGCCGGACGAGCAGTACTTC.